The following is a TCR beta chain sequence with its context. The target antigen is unknown. Sequencing was performed with immunoSEQ multiplex PCR; in TCRdb, only in-frame clones are kept and a portion is missing. The sample carries about 240,000 clones, approximately 84% recorded once. The entry originates in a study of Tregs in tolerant kidney transplant recipients. The CDR3 is 16 amino acids. CDR1 SGHRS and CDR2 YFSETQ come from the germline V gene. V dropped 4 bases and J dropped 5; count of bases not matched to a gene: 9. Study-wide results and limits: Activated donor B cell expansion appeared to reveal the most relevant donor-specific TCRbeta repertoire.

The receptor comes from a human donor in good health. The V gene is TRBV5-1, the J gene TRBJ2-2; 9 bases are a match to TRBD1. Sequences were obtained from CD4+ T cells from blood. The CDR3 sequence is CASSPSDRGMTGELFF. CDR3 nucleotide sequence: TGCGCCAGCAGCCCGTCAGACAGGGGGATGACCGGGGAGCTGTTTTTT.